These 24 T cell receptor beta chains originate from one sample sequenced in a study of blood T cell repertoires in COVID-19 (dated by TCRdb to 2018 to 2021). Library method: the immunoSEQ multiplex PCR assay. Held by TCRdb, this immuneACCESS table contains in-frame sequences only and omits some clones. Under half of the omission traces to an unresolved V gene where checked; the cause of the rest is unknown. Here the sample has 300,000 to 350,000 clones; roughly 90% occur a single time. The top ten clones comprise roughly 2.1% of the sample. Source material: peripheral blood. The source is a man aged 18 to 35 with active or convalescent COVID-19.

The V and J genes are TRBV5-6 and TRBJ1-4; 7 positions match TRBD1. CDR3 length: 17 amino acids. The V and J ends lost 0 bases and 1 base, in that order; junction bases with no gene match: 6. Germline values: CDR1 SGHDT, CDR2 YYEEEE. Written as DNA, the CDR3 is TGTGCCAGCAGCTTGGACAGGGGAGGATTAACTAATGAAAAACTGTTTTTT. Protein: CASSLDRGGLTNEKLFF.

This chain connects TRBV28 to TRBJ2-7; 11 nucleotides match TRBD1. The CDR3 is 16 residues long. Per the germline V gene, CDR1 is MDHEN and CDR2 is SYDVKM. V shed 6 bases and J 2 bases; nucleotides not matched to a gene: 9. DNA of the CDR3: TGTGCCAGCAGCCGACCAGGACAGGGGGCAACCTACGAGCAGTACTTC. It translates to CASSRPGQGATYEQYF. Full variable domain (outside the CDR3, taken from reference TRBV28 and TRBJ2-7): DVKVTQSSRYLVKRTGEKVFLECVQDMDHENMFWYRQDPGLGLRLIYFSYDVKMKEKGDIPEGYSVSREKKERFSLILESASTNQTSMYLCASSRPGQGATYEQYFGPGTRLTVT.

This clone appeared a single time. CDR3 sequence (DNA): TGTGCCAGTAGTCCCCCGAGCGGTGCTGGCTACACCTTC. Translated: CASSPPSGAGYTF. The chain carries TRBV19 and TRBJ1-2; D ambiguous. The V end was cut by 5 bases, the J end by 7 bases, with 14 bases between. This CDR3 has 13 residues. Germline-derived CDR1 and CDR2 are LNHDA and SQIVND (reference sequence).

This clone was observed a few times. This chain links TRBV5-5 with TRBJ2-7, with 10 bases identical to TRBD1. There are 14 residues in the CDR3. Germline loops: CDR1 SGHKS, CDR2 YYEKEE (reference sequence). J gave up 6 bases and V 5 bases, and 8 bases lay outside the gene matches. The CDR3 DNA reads TGTGCCAGCAGTTCTCCCGGGACAGGGGCCGAGCAGTACTTC. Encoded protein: CASSSPGTGAEQYF. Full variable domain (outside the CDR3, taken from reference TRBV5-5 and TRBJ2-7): DAGVTQSPTHLIKTRGQQVTLRCSPISGHKSVSWYQQVLGQGPQFIFQYYEKEERGRGNFPDRFSARQFPNYSSELNVNALLLGDSALYLCASSSPGTGAEQYFGPGTRLTVT.

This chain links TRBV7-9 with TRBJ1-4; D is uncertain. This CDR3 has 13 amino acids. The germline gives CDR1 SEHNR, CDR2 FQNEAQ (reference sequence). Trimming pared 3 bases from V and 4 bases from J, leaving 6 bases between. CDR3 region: CASSFASNEKLFF. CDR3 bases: TGTGCCAGCAGCTTCGCCAGTAATGAAAAACTGTTTTTT.

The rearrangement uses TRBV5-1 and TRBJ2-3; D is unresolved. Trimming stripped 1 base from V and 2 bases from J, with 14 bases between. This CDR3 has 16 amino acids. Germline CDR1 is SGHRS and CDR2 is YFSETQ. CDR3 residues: CASSLYQETYTDTQYF. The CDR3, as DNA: TGCGCCAGCAGCTTGTATCAGGAAACCTACACAGATACGCAGTATTTT.

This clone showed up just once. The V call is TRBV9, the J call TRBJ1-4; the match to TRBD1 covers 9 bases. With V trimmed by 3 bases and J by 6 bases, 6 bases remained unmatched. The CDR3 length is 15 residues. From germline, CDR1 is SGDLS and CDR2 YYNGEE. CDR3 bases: TGTGCCAGCAGCGCCGGGGACAGGGCCGATGAAAAACTGTTTTTT. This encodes CASSAGDRADEKLFF.

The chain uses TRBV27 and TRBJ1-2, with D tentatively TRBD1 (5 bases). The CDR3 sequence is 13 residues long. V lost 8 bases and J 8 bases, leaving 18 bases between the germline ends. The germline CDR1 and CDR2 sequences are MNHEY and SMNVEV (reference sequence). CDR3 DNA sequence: TGTGCCAGCGCCCGCGGGGGTCCCGCCGGCTACACCTTC. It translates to CASARGGPAGYTF.

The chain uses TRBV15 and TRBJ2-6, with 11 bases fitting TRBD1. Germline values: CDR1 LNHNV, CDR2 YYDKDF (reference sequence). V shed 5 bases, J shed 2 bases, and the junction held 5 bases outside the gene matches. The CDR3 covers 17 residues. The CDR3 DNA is TGTGCCACCAGCTTAGGACAGGGGGCTGCTGGGGCCAACGTCCTGACTTTC. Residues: CATSLGQGAAGANVLTF.

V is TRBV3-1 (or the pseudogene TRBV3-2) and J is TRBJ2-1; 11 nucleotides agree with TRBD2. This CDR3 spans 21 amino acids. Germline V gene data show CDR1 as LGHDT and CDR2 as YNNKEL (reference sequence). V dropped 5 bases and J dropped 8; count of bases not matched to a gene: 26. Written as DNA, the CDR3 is TGTGCCAGCAGCGGACCGGAGGCGGGGTCTTATAGCGGGAGGGATTATGATGAGCAGTTCTTC. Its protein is CASSGPEAGSYSGRDYDEQFF.

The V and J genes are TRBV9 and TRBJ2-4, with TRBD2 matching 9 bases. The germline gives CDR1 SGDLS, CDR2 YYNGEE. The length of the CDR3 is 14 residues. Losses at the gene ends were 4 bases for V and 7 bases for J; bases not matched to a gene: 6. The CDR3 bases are TGTGCCAGCAGCCCTAGCGGGATGCGGAACATTCAGTACTTC. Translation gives CASSPSGMRNIQYF.

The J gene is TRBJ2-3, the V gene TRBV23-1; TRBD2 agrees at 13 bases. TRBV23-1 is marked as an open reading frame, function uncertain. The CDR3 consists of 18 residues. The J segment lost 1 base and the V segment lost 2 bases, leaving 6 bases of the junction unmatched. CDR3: CASSQPGLAGSGTDTQYF. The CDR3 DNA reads TGCGCCAGCAGTCAACCGGGACTAGCGGGATCGGGCACAGATACGCAGTATTTT.

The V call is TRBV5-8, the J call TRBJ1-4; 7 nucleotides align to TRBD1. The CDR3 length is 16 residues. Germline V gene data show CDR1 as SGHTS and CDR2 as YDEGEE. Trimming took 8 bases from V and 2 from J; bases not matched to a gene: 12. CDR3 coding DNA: TGTGCCAGTACTCCGGGACAGTACATGACTAATGAAAAACTGTTTTTT. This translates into CASTPGQYMTNEKLFF.

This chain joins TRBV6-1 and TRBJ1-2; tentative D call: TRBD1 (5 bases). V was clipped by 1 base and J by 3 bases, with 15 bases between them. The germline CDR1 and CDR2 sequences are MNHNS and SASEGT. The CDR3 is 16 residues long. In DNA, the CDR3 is TGTGCCAGCAGTGAAGACTGGCAGGGTGTCTACTATGGCTACACCTTC. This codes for CASSEDWQGVYYGYTF.

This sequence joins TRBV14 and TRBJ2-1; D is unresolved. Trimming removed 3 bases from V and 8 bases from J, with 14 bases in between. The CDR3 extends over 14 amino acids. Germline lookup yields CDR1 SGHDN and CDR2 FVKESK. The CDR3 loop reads CASSQRNSRDEQFF. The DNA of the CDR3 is TGTGCCAGCAGCCAGCGTAATAGTCGGGATGAGCAGTTCTTC. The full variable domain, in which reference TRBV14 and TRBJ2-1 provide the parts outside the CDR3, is EAGVTQFPSHSVIEKGQTVTLRCDPISGHDNLYWYRRVMGKEIKFLLHFVKESKQDESGMPNNRFLAERTGGTYSTLKVQPAELEDSGVYFCASSQRNSRDEQFFGPGTRLTVL.

As DNA, the CDR3 is TGTGCCAGCATGGGGGGTAGCGGGAAACCCATAGGTACGCAGTATTTT. It translates to CASMGGSGKPIGTQYF. The rearrangement links TRBV28 to TRBJ2-3; TRBD2 matches at 8 bases. The J segment lost 8 bases and the V segment lost 7 bases, leaving 17 bases of the junction unmatched. The CDR3 sequence is 16 residues long. Germline loops: CDR1 MDHEN, CDR2 SYDVKM.

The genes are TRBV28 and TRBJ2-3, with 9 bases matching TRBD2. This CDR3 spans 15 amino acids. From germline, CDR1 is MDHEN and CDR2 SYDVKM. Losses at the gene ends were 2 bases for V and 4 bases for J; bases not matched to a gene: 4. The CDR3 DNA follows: TGTGCCAGCAGTTTAGCGGGAGGGCCGGCAGATACGCAGTATTTT. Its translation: CASSLAGGPADTQYF. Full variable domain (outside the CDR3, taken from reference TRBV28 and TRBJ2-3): DVKVTQSSRYLVKRTGEKVFLECVQDMDHENMFWYRQDPGLGLRLIYFSYDVKMKEKGDIPEGYSVSREKKERFSLILESASTNQTSMYLCASSLAGGPADTQYFGPGTRLTVL.

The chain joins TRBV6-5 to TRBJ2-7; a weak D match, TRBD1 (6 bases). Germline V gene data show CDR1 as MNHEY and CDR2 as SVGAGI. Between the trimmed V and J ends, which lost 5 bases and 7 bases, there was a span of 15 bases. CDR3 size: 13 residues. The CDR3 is CASSQTGQGEQYF. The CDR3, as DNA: TGTGCCAGCAGTCAGACGGGGCAGGGGGAGCAGTACTTC.

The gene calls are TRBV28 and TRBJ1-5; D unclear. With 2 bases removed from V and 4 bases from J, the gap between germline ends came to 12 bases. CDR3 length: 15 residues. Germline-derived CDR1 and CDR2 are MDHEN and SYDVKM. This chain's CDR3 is CASSLGGSYNQPQHF. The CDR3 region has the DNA TGTGCCAGCAGTTTAGGCGGCAGTTATAATCAGCCCCAGCATTTT.

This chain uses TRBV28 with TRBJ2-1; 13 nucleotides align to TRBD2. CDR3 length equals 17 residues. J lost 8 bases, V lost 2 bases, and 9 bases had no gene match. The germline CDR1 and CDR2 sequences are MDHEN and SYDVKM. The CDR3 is CASSLPTLAGGPDEQFF. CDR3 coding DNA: TGTGCCAGCAGTTTACCTACACTAGCGGGAGGGCCGGATGAGCAGTTCTTC.

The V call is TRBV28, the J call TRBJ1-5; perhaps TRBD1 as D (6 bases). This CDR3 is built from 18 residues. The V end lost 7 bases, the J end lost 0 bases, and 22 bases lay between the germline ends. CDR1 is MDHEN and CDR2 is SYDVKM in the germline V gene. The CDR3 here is CASTLSGGDWYSNQPQHF. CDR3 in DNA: TGTGCCAGCACTCTCTCGGGGGGCGACTGGTATAGCAATCAGCCCCAGCATTTT.

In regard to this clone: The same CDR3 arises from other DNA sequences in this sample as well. The CDR3 loop is CASSFTSGGAETQYF. The CDR3 bases are TGTGCCAGCAGCTTTACTAGCGGGGGGGCTGAGACCCAGTACTTC. The V and J genes are TRBV7-2 and TRBJ2-5, with 13 bases fitting TRBD2. Unmatched junction bases numbered 3, after V lost 3 bases and J lost 5 bases. Germline V gene lookup returns CDR1 SGHTA and CDR2 FQGNSA. There are 15 residues in the CDR3.

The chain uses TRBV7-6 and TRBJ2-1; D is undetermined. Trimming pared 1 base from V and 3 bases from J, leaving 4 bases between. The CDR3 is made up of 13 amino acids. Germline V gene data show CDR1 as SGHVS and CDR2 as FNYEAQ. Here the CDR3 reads CASSLGSYNEQFF. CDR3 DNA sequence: TGTGCCAGCAGCTTAGGCAGCTACAATGAGCAGTTCTTC.

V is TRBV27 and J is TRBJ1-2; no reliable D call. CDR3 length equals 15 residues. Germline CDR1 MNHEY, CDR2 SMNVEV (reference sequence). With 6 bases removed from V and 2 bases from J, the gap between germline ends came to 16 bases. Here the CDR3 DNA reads TGTGCCAGCAGCGCCGCCTTCGGTAAAAACTATGGCTACACCTTC. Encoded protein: CASSAAFGKNYGYTF.